Detailed here is one TCR beta chain. Profiling relied on immunoSEQ multiplex PCR, and the TCRdb table lists in-frame clones only, not all of them. The data contain under 140,000 clones, approximately 89% of them seen just once; the ten biggest clones take up 0.27%. The sample comes from a study of OX40 agonist ivuxolimab in advanced cancers. V was clipped by 2 bases and J by 8 bases; unmatched bases: 8. In germline, CDR1 is MDHEN, CDR2 SYDVKM. CDR3 length: 15 residues. The starting material was CD4+ or CD8+ T cells sorted from blood, obtained in a trial of the OX40 agonist ivuxolimab. The sequence came from an adult with an advanced solid tumor such as melanoma, head and neck, liver or kidney cancer. The chain recombines TRBV28 with TRBJ2-1; 8 nucleotides match TRBD1. The CDR3 sequence is CASSLGGRGLDEQFF. In nucleotides, the CDR3 is TGTGCCAGCAGTTTAGGGGGCAGGGGGCTCGATGAGCAGTTCTTC.